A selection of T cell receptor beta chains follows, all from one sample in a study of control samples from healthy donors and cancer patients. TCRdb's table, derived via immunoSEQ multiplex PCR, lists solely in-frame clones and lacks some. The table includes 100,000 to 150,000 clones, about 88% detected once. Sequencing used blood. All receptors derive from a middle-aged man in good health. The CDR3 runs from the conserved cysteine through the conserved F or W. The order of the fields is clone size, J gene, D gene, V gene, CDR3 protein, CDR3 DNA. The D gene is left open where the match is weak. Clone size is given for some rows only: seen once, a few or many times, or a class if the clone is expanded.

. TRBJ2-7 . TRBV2 CASRREGPYEQYF TGTGCCAGCAGGAGAGAAGGGCCCTACGAGCAGTACTTC
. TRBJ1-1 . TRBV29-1 CSVTGLVFF TGCAGCGTCACAGGGTTAGTATTCTTT
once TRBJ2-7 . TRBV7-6 CASSRTEYEQYF TGTGCCAGCAGCCGGACAGAGTACGAGCAGTACTTC
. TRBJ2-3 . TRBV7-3 CASSRGRGTDTQYF TGTGCCAGCAGCCGGGGGCGCGGCACAGATACGCAGTATTTT
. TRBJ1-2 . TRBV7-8 CASSLAGNNYGYTF TGTGCCAGCAGCTTAGCCGGGAATAACTATGGCTACACCTTC
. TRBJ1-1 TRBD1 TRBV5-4 CASGDRGGTEAFF TGTGCCAGCGGGGACAGGGGTGGCACTGAAGCTTTCTTT
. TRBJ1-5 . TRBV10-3 CAISERGGEPQHF TGTGCCATCAGTGAGCGTGGGGGCGAGCCCCAGCATTTT
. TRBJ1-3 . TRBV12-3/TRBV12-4 CASGQGLGNTIYF TGTGCCAGCGGTCAGGGTCTCGGAAACACCATATATTTT
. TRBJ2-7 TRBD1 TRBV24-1 CATSDSRQGERLLDF TGTGCCACCAGTGATTCAAGACAGGGGGAGAGATTGTTGGACTTC
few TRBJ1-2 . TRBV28 CASSGILGTWGGYTF TGTGCCAGCAGCGGGATACTAGGGACGTGGGGCGGCTACACCTTC
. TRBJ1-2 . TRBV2 CASDRGRLGYTF TGTGCCAGCGATCGGGGGCGGTTAGGCTACACCTTC
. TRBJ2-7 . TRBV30 CAWSVPFGGIPTENAYEQYF TGTGCCTGGAGTGTACCGTTTGGGGGGATTCCCACGGAAAACGCATACGAGCAGTACTTC
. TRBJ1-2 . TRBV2 CASSEFSNYGYTF TGTGCCAGCAGTGAATTCAGTAACTATGGCTACACCTTC
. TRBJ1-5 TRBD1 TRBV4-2 CASSQEVGQGANQPQHF TGTGCCAGCAGCCAAGAAGTCGGACAGGGCGCCAATCAGCCCCAGCATTTT
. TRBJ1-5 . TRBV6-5 CASRGFVANQPQHF TGTGCCAGCAGGGGGTTTGTGGCCAATCAGCCCCAGCATTTT